These 32 T cell receptor beta chains were sequenced from one sample in a study of graft-versus-host responses after intestinal transplantation. Only in-frame clones appear in the TCRdb table, and some are missing; sequencing was by immunoSEQ multiplex PCR. The profile shows more than 80,000 clones, approximately 91% of them singletons. Their antigens remain unidentified. The specimen comprised unstimulated CD4+ T cells sorted from spleen or lymph node cells, sampled before intestinal transplant. All receptors come from a human donor who received an intestinal transplant.

This chain connects TRBV18 to TRBJ2-7; D gene ambiguous. V lost 1 base, J lost 4 bases, and 8 bases lay in between. Germline V gene lookup returns CDR1 KGHSH and CDR2 LQKENI. CDR3 length: 13 residues. DNA for the CDR3: TGTGCCAGCTCACCACAAGACTTATACGAGCAGTACTTC. Translated: CASSPQDLYEQYF.

This clone was observed once. CDR3 sequence reads: CASSLTGGDAFF. As DNA, the CDR3 is TGCGCCAGCAGCTTGACAGGGGGCGACGCTTTCTTT. The chain carries TRBV5-1 and TRBJ1-1, with 9 nucleotides matching TRBD1. The germline gives CDR1 SGHRS, CDR2 YFSETQ. This CDR3 has 12 amino acids. The V and J ends lost 1 base and 11 bases, in that order; junction bases with no gene match: 3.

About this clone: The sample holds other DNA sequences that translate to the same CDR3. This chain links TRBV2 with TRBJ1-5; D is uncertain. V dropped 6 bases and J dropped 0 bases, with 6 bases sitting between them. Germline V gene lookup returns CDR1 SNHLY and CDR2 FYNNEI. The CDR3 has 13 residues. In nucleotides, the CDR3 is TGTGCCAGCAGACAGTATAGCAATCAGCCCCAGCATTTT. This gives the protein CASRQYSNQPQHF. Full variable domain (outside the CDR3, taken from reference TRBV2 and TRBJ1-5): EPEVTQTPSHQVTQMGQEVILRCVPISNHLYFYWYRQILGQKVEFLVSFYNNEISEKSEIFDDQFSVERPDGSNFTLKIRSTKLEDSAMYFCASRQYSNQPQHFGDGTRLSIL.

This chain links TRBV6-5 with TRBJ1-1, with D perhaps matching TRBD1 (5 bases). This CDR3 has 15 residues. Per the germline V gene, CDR1 is MNHEY and CDR2 is SVGAGI. V shed 2 bases and J shed 0 bases, with 10 bases lying between them. CDR3 sequence reads: CASSYGREVNTEAFF. CDR3 nucleotide sequence: TGTGCCAGCAGTTACGGCAGGGAGGTGAACACTGAAGCTTTCTTT.

This chain joins TRBV10-3 and TRBJ2-5; 8 nucleotides match TRBD1. With 0 bases clipped from V and 6 bases from J, the junction kept 3 bases outside the gene matches. This CDR3 is built from 14 residues. CDR1 and CDR2 from the germline V gene are ENHRY and SYGVKD. The CDR3 is CAISESGQGKTQYF. The CDR3 DNA sequence: TGTGCCATCAGTGAGTCCGGACAGGGAAAGACCCAGTACTTC.

This chain joins TRBV6-6 and TRBJ2-3, with 12 bases aligning to TRBD2. This CDR3 has 16 amino acids. Trimming removed 7 bases from V and 2 bases from J; junction bases left unmatched: 7. Germline values: CDR1 MNHNY, CDR2 SVGAGI (reference sequence). The CDR3 sequence: CASISLAGGLTDTQYF. The DNA for the CDR3 is TGTGCCAGCATTTCACTAGCGGGGGGCCTCACAGATACGCAGTATTTT.

Only a few counts were recorded for this clone. This rearrangement joins TRBV28 to TRBJ1-4; D is unresolved. The CDR3 covers 11 residues. Trimming cost V 8 bases and J 4 bases, with 5 bases left between them. In germline, CDR1 is MDHEN, CDR2 SYDVKM. CDR3 residues: CASLFNEKLFF. The CDR3 DNA sequence: TGTGCCAGCCTTTTTAATGAAAAACTGTTTTTT.

This chain uses TRBV5-1 with TRBJ2-7; 9 bases match TRBD1. Per the germline V gene, CDR1 is SGHRS and CDR2 is YFSETQ. Losses at the gene ends were 0 bases for V and 6 bases for J; bases not matched to a gene: 4. The CDR3 length is 14 residues. DNA for the CDR3: TGCGCCAGCAGCTTGGGGACAGGGGAAGGCGAGCAGTACTTC. It yields the protein CASSLGTGEGEQYF.

This sequence joins TRBV5-1 and TRBJ2-1; 14 bases line up with TRBD2. CDR3 length: 15 residues. CDR1 and CDR2 (germline): SGHRS, YFSETQ. With V trimmed by 4 bases and J by 9 bases, 6 bases remained unmatched. The DNA of the CDR3 is TGCGCCAGCAGCGTGACTAGCGGGGGGGCGGGTGAGCAGTTCTTC. It encodes CASSVTSGGAGEQFF. Drawing the rest from reference TRBV5-1 and TRBJ2-1, the complete variable domain is KAGVTQTPRYLIKTRGQQVTLSCSPISGHRSVSWYQQTPGQGLQFLFEYFSETQRNKGNFPGRFSGRQFSNSRSEMNVSTLELGDSALYLCASSVTSGGAGEQFFGPGTRLTVL.

The CDR3 here is CAWRLTGGRQYF. As DNA, the CDR3 is TGTGCCTGGAGACTGACAGGGGGGAGGCAGTACTTC. The chain recombines TRBV30 with TRBJ2-7; 9 positions agree with TRBD1. The CDR3 covers 12 residues. Per germline, CDR1 GTSNPN and CDR2 SVGIG (reference sequence). Losses at the gene ends were 3 bases for V and 9 bases for J; bases not matched to a gene: 6.

The rearrangement uses TRBV30 and TRBJ2-7, with D possibly matching TRBD2 (7 bases). Per germline, CDR1 GTSNPN and CDR2 SVGIG (reference sequence). V was pared by 5 bases and J by 9 bases, with 26 bases between. This CDR3 spans 15 amino acids. CDR3 in amino acids: CAWEEGGAQSGAQYF. As DNA, the CDR3 is TGTGCCTGGGAAGAAGGGGGGGCGCAATCCGGAGCGCAGTACTTC.

The J gene is TRBJ1-2, the V gene TRBV7-9, with unresolved D. Trimming stripped 2 bases from V and 6 bases from J, with 10 bases between. The CDR3 consists of 13 residues. Germline V gene data show CDR1 as SEHNR and CDR2 as FQNEAQ (reference sequence). The DNA of the CDR3 is TGTGCCAGCAGCTTATCGGCAGGAAATGGCTACACCTTC. This encodes CASSLSAGNGYTF.

The rearrangement uses TRBV14 and TRBJ2-7, with 11 positions matching TRBD1. Trimming at V came to 4 bases and at J to 3 bases, leaving 8 bases not matched to a gene. The CDR3 sequence is 16 residues long. CDR1 and CDR2 from the germline V gene are SGHDN and FVKESK. The CDR3 spells CASSRGRTGGLYEQYF. The CDR3 nucleotides read TGTGCCAGCAGCCGAGGGAGGACAGGGGGCCTCTACGAGCAGTACTTC.

The chain has TRBV29-1 and TRBJ2-7; 9 nucleotides align to TRBD1. Germline V gives CDR1 SQVTM, CDR2 ANQGSEA. There are 15 residues in the CDR3. After removal of 6 bases from V and 4 bases from J, the junction contained 13 bases not matched to a gene. The CDR3 sequence: CSVLEGGTGRYEQYF. Written as DNA, the CDR3 is TGCAGCGTACTCGAAGGGGGGACAGGGCGATACGAGCAGTACTTC.

This CDR3 is CASSPLAEPHYEQYF. Written as DNA, the CDR3 is TGTGCCAGCAGCCCACTAGCGGAGCCCCACTACGAGCAGTACTTC. The chain employs TRBV7-8 and TRBJ2-7; 8 bases are a match to TRBD2. V shed 5 bases and J 3 bases; nucleotides not matched to a gene: 9. This CDR3 spans 15 amino acids. Germline V gene sequence: CDR1 SGHVS, CDR2 FQNEAQ. The full variable domain, with the rest looked up from reference TRBV7-8 and TRBJ2-7, is GAGVSQSPRYKVAKRGQDVALRCDPISGHVSLFWYQQALGQGPEFLTYFQNEAQLDKSGLPSDRFFAERPEGSVSTLKIQRTQQEDSAVYLCASSPLAEPHYEQYFGPGTRLTVT.

The rearrangement joins TRBV5-6 to TRBJ2-7, with unresolved D. CDR1 SGHDT and CDR2 YYEEEE come from the germline V gene. Trimming stripped 0 bases from V and 3 bases from J, with 13 bases between. This CDR3 is built from 15 residues. CDR3 DNA: TGTGCCAGCAGCTTGGGGTCCCGGAGAATCTACGAGCAGTACTTC. Its protein is CASSLGSRRIYEQYF.

V gene TRBV18 combines with J gene TRBJ1-2, with D possibly being TRBD1 (6 bases). This CDR3 has 15 amino acids. The V gene lost 5 bases and the J gene lost 0 bases, with 13 bases spanning the gap. Germline values: CDR1 KGHSH, CDR2 LQKENI. CDR3 coding DNA: TGTGCCAGCTCAATCAGCAGGGGCCCTAACTATGGCTACACCTTC. It yields the protein CASSISRGPNYGYTF.

The chain has TRBV9 and TRBJ2-3; TRBD2 agrees at 7 bases. After removal of 4 bases from V and 4 bases from J, the junction contained 9 bases not matched to a gene. The CDR3 sequence is 15 residues long. Germline lookup yields CDR1 SGDLS and CDR2 YYNGEE. The CDR3 is CASSSRGLGADTQYF. CDR3 sequence (DNA): TGTGCCAGCAGCTCCCGAGGACTAGGCGCAGATACGCAGTATTTT. Filled out from reference TRBV9 and TRBJ2-3, the complete variable domain reads DSGVTQTPKHLITATGQRVTLRCSPRSGDLSVYWYQQSLDQGLQFLIQYYNGEERAKGNILERFSAQQFPDLHSELNLSSLELGDSALYFCASSSRGLGADTQYFGPGTRLTVL.

This chain joins TRBV5-1 and TRBJ1-2; D possibly corresponds to TRBD1 (5 bases). The germline V gene encodes CDR1 SGHRS and CDR2 YFSETQ. The CDR3 contains 14 residues. Between the trimmed V and J ends, which lost 0 bases and 6 bases, there was a span of 12 bases. The CDR3 reads CASSLVRETNGYTF. Here the CDR3 DNA reads TGCGCCAGCAGCTTGGTCAGGGAAACGAATGGCTACACCTTC. The entire variable domain, with the rest obtained from reference TRBV5-1 and TRBJ1-2, is as follows: KAGVTQTPRYLIKTRGQQVTLSCSPISGHRSVSWYQQTPGQGLQFLFEYFSETQRNKGNFPGRFSGRQFSNSRSEMNVSTLELGDSALYLCASSLVRETNGYTFGSGTRLTVV.

This clone was detected once. This chain joins TRBV27 and TRBJ1-2; 7 bases fit TRBD1. The junction had 11 bases not matched to a gene; V was cut back by 4 bases and J by 6 bases. There are 15 residues in the CDR3. CDR1 MNHEY and CDR2 SMNVEV come from the germline V gene (reference sequence). The CDR3 spells CASSSDRAYSHGYTF. The CDR3 bases are TGTGCCAGCAGTTCCGACAGGGCCTATTCACATGGCTACACCTTC.

The chain employs TRBV4-2 and TRBJ2-2, with a tentative D call TRBD2 (6 bases). This CDR3 is 15 amino acids long. Trimming removed 4 bases from V and 0 bases from J, with 9 bases in between. Germline V gene data show CDR1 as LGHNA and CDR2 as YNFKEQ. For the CDR3, the DNA is TGTGCCAGCAGCCGGGAGCGGGCGAACACCGGGGAGCTGTTTTTT. As protein: CASSRERANTGELFF.

The chain recombines TRBV4-2 with TRBJ2-5, with a weak D call TRBD2 (6 bases). The CDR3 contains 14 residues. V gave up 1 base and J gave up 4 bases, with 10 bases separating them. Germline CDR1 and CDR2: LGHNA and YNFKEQ. The DNA for the CDR3 is TGTGCCAGCAGCCAAGGGGGGGTGGGAGAGACCCAGTACTTC. This translates into CASSQGGVGETQYF.

The chain joins TRBV30 to TRBJ1-2, with D hard to call. Between the trimmed V and J ends, which lost 5 bases and 6 bases, there was a span of 16 bases. CDR1 and CDR2 (germline): GTSNPN, SVGIG (reference sequence). The CDR3 sequence is 13 residues long. DNA for the CDR3: TGTGCCTGGGGCTCCCCGGGAGGGCATGGCTACACCTTC. Protein: CAWGSPGGHGYTF.

The chain has TRBV6-5 and TRBJ2-3; D ambiguous. Trimming removed 2 bases from V and 7 bases from J, with 7 bases in between. The germline CDR1 and CDR2 sequences are MNHEY and SVGAGI. There are 12 residues in the CDR3. The CDR3: CASSYDRYTQYF. CDR3 coding DNA: TGTGCCAGCAGTTACGATCGGTATACGCAGTATTTT.

The chain combines TRBV6-1 with TRBJ2-7; D remains unclear. CDR3 length: 11 amino acids. Germline CDR1 MNHNS, CDR2 SASEGT. V dropped 6 bases and J dropped 2 bases, with 5 bases sitting between them. CDR3 residues: CASRLTYEQYF. The DNA of the CDR3 is TGTGCCAGCAGACTTACCTACGAGCAGTACTTC.

The rearrangement joins TRBV28 to TRBJ2-6; 12 bases line up with TRBD2. CDR3 size: 21 residues. Per germline, CDR1 MDHEN and CDR2 SYDVKM. V was pared by 2 bases and J by 1 base, with 12 bases of the junction left unmatched. The CDR3 sequence is CASSLKASGGARTSGANVLTF. The CDR3 coding sequence is TGTGCCAGCAGTTTAAAAGCTAGCGGGGGGGCCCGTACGTCTGGGGCCAACGTCCTGACTTTC.

The chain recombines TRBV15 with TRBJ2-3; 11 bases are a match to TRBD2. V shed 0 bases, J shed 8 bases, and the junction held 7 bases outside the gene matches. CDR3 size: 16 residues. Germline V gene lookup returns CDR1 LNHNV and CDR2 YYDKDF (reference sequence). CDR3 in amino acids: CATSRDKLAGVGTQYF. The DNA of the CDR3 is TGTGCCACCAGCAGAGATAAACTAGCGGGGGTGGGTACGCAGTATTTT.

The chain uses TRBV28 and TRBJ2-7; TRBD2 matches 13 bases. After removal of 4 bases from V and 2 bases from J, the junction contained 11 bases not matched to a gene. The germline CDR1 and CDR2 sequences are MDHEN and SYDVKM. This CDR3 spans 18 amino acids. The DNA for the CDR3 is TGTGCCAGCAGTTCTCGACTCGAGGGACTAGCGGGAACCTACGAGCAGTACTTC. As protein: CASSSRLEGLAGTYEQYF.

This clone has a single count. This rearrangement joins TRBV5-1 to TRBJ2-7, with TRBD1 identical over 8 bases. The V gene's germline CDR1 is SGHRS and CDR2 YFSETQ. This CDR3 has 13 amino acids. The V segment lost 2 bases and the J segment 7 bases; nucleotides outside the gene matches: 5. The CDR3 DNA is TGCGCCAGCAGCTTCGGACAGGGCTTTGAGCAGTACTTC. Residues: CASSFGQGFEQYF. Full variable domain (rest looked up from reference TRBV5-1 and TRBJ2-7): KAGVTQTPRYLIKTRGQQVTLSCSPISGHRSVSWYQQTPGQGLQFLFEYFSETQRNKGNFPGRFSGRQFSNSRSEMNVSTLELGDSALYLCASSFGQGFEQYFGPGTRLTVT.

The chain joins TRBV5-4 to TRBJ2-7; 7 nucleotides agree with TRBD1. From germline, CDR1 is SGHNT and CDR2 YYREEE (reference sequence). V shed 0 bases and J 2 bases; nucleotides not matched to a gene: 5. CDR3 length equals 15 residues. The CDR3 sequence: CASSLAPGGTYEQYF. DNA of the CDR3: TGTGCCAGCAGCTTGGCCCCAGGGGGAACCTACGAGCAGTACTTC. Based on the CDR3 plus reference TRBV5-4 and TRBJ2-7, the full variable domain is ETGVTQSPTHLIKTRGQQVTLRCSSQSGHNTVSWYQQALGQGPQFIFQYYREEENGRGNFPPRFSGLQFPNYSSELNVNALELDDSALYLCASSLAPGGTYEQYFGPGTRLTVT.

The V gene is TRBV28, the J gene TRBJ1-2; weak D call: TRBD1 (5 bases). CDR1 is MDHEN, CDR2 SYDVKM, per germline. The V and J ends lost 7 bases and 7 bases respectively, with 10 bases between them. The CDR3 has 11 amino acids. This CDR3 is CASTGGVGYTF. In nucleotides, the CDR3 is TGTGCCAGCACCGGGGGGGTTGGCTACACCTTC.

CDR3 amino acids: CASTHQGDVLFF. The DNA for the CDR3 is TGTGCCAGCACCCATCAGGGGGATGTACTGTTTTTT. The chain combines TRBV11-2 with TRBJ1-4, with 7 nucleotides matching TRBD1. The CDR3 covers 12 residues. Looked up from germline, CDR1 is SGHAT and CDR2 is FQNNGV. With 7 bases clipped from V and 13 bases from J, the junction kept 9 bases outside the gene matches.